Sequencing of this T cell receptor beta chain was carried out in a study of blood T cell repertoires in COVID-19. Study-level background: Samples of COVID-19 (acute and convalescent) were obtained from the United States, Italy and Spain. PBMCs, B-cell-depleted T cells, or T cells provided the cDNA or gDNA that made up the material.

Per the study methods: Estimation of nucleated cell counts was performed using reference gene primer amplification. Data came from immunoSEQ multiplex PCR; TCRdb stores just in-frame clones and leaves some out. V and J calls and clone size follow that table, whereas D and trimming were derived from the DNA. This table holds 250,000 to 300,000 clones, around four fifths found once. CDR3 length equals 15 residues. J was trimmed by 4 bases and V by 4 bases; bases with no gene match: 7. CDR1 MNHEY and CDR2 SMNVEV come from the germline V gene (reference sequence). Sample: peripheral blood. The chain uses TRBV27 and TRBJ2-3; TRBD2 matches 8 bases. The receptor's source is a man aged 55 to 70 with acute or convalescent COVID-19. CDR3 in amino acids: CASSSRTSIADTQYF. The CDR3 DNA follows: TGTGCCAGCAGTTCCCGGACTAGCATTGCAGATACGCAGTATTTT.